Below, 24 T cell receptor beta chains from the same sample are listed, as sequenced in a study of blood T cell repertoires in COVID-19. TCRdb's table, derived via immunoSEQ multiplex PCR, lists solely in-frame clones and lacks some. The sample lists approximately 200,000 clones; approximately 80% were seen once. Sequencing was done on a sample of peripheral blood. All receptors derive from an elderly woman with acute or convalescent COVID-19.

This CDR3 reads CATGEGGPPDTQYF. The CDR3 DNA reads TGTGCCACCGGAGAGGGAGGGCCCCCAGATACGCAGTATTTT. This chain connects TRBV24-1 to TRBJ2-3, with 7 bases fitting TRBD2. The CDR3 runs to 14 residues. V was pared by 9 bases and J by 4 bases, with 9 bases of the junction left unmatched. Per the germline V gene, CDR1 is KGHDR and CDR2 is SFDVKD.

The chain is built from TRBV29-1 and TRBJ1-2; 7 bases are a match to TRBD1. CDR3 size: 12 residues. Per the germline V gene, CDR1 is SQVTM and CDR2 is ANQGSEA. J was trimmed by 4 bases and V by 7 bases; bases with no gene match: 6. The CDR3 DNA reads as TGCAGCGCCCAGACAGGGAGCTATGGCTACACCTTC. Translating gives CSAQTGSYGYTF.

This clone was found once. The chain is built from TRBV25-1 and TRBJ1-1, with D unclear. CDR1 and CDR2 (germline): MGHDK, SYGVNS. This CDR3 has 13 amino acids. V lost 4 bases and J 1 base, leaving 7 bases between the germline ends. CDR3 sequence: CASSATGNTEAFF. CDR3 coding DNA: TGTGCCAGCAGTGCCACTGGGAACACTGAAGCTTTCTTT.

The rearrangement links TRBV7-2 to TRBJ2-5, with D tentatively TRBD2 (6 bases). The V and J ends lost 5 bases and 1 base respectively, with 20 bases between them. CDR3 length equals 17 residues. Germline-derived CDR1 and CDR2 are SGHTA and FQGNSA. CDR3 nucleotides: TGTGCCAGCAGCGTCACCGGCGGCGGGGTCCTCCAAGAGACCCAGTACTTC. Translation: CASSVTGGGVLQETQYF.

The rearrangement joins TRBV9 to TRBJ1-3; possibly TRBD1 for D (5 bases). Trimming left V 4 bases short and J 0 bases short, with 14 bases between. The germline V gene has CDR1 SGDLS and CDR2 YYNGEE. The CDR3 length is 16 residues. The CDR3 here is CASSSRTLSSGNTIYF. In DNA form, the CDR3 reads TGTGCCAGCAGCAGCCGGACACTAAGCTCTGGAAACACCATATATTTT.

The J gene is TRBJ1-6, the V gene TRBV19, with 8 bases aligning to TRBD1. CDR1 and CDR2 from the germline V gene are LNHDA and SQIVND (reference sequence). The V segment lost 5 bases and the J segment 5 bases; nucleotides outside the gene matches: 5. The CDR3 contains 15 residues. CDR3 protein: CASSVDRVNNSPLHF. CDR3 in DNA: TGTGCCAGTAGTGTGGACAGGGTTAATAATTCACCCCTCCACTTT.

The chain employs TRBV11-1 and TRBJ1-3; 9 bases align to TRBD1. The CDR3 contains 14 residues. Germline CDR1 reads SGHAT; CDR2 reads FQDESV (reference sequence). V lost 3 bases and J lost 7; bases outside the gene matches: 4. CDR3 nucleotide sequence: TGTGCCAGCAGCTTGACCGGGACAGGGAACACCATATATTTT. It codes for CASSLTGTGNTIYF.

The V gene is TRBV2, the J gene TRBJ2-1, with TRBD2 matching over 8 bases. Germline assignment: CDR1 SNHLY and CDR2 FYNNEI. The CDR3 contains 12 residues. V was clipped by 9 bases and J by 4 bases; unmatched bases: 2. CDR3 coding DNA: TGTGCCAGTGGGACTAGATACAATGAGCAGTTCTTC. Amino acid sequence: CASGTRYNEQFF.

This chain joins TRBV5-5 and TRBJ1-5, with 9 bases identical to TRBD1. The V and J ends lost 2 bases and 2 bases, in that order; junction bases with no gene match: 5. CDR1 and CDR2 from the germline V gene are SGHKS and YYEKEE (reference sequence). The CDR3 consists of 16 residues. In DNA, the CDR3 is TGTGCCAGCAGCTTATGGACAGGGGCAGGCAATCAGCCCCAGCATTTT. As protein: CASSLWTGAGNQPQHF.

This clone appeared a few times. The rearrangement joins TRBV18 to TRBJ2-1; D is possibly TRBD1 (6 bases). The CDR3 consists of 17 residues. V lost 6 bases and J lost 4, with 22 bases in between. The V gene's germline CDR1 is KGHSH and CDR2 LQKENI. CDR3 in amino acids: CASSQRGGGTAYNEQFF. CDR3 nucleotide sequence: TGTGCCAGCTCCCAAAGAGGGGGTGGCACTGCTTACAATGAGCAGTTCTTC.

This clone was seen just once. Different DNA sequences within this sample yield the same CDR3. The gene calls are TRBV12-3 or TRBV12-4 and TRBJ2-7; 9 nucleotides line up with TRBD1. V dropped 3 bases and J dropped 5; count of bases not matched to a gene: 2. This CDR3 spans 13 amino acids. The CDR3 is CASSFRTGDEQYF. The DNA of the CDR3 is TGTGCCAGCAGTTTTCGGACAGGGGACGAGCAGTACTTC.

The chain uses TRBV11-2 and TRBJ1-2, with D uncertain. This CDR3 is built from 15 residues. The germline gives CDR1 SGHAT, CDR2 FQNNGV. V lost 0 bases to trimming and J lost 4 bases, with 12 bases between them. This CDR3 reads CASSLDSQVGYGYTF. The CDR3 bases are TGTGCCAGCAGCTTAGACTCTCAGGTGGGCTATGGCTACACCTTC.

CDR3 DNA sequence: TGCGCCAGCAGCCAAGATAATTCAGGCAATCAGCCCCAGCATTTT. It translates to CASSQDNSGNQPQHF. The chain uses TRBV4-1 and TRBJ1-5; no reliable D call. V was clipped by 0 bases and J by 2 bases, with 8 bases between them. Germline CDR1 MGHRA, CDR2 YSYEKL. The CDR3 totals 15 residues.

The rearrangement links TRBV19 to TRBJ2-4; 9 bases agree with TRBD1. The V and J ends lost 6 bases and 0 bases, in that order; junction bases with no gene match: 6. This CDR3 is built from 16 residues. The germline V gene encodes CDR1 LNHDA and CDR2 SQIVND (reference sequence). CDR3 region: CASSLTGGVAKNIQYF. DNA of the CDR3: TGTGCCAGTAGCCTGACAGGGGGGGTAGCCAAAAACATTCAGTACTTC.

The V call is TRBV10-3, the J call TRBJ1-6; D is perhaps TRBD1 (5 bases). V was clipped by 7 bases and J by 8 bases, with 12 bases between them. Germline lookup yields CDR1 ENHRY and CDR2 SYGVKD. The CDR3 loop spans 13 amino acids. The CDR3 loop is CAINQGTDSPLHF. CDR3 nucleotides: TGTGCCATCAACCAGGGCACAGATTCACCCCTCCACTTT.

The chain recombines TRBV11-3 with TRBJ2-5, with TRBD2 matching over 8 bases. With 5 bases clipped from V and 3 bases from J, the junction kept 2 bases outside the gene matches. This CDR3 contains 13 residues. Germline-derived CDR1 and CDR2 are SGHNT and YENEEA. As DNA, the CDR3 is TGTGCCAGCAGCCGGGGACTAGAAGAGACCCAGTACTTC. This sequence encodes CASSRGLEETQYF. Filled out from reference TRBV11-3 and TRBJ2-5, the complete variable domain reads EAGVVQSPRYKIIEKKQPVAFWCNPISGHNTLYWYLQNLGQGPELLIRYENEEAVDDSQLPKDRFSAERLKGVDSTLKIQPAELGDSAVYLCASSRGLEETQYFGPGTRLLVL.

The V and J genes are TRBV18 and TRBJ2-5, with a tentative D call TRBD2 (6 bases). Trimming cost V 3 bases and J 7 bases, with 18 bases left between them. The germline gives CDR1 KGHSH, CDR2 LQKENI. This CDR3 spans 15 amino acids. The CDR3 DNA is TGTGCCAGCTCACCGGGACTCAACACCCCAGGGACCCAGTACTTC. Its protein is CASSPGLNTPGTQYF. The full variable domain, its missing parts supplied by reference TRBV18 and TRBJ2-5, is NAGVMQNPRHLVRRRGQEARLRCSPMKGHSHVYWYRQLPEEGLKFMVYLQKENIIDESGMPKERFSAEFPKEGPSILRIQQVVRGDSAAYFCASSPGLNTPGTQYFGPGTRLLVL.

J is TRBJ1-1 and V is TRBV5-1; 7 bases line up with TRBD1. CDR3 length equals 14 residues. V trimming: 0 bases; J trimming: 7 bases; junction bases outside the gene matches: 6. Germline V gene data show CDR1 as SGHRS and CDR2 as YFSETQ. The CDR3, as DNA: TGCGCCAGCAGCTTGGTTGGACAGGAGGGTGAAGCTTTCTTT. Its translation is CASSLVGQEGEAFF.

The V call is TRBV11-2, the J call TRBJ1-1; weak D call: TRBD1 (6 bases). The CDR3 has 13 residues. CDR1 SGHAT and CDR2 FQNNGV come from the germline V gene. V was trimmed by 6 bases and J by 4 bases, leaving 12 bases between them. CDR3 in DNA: TGTGCCAGCAGGTTCAGGGGTTCCACTGAAGCTTTCTTT. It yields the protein CASRFRGSTEAFF.

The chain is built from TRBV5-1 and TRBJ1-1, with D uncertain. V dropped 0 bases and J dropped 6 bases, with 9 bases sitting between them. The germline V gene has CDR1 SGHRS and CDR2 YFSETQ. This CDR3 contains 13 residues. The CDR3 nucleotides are TGCGCCAGCAGCTTGGATATAGAGGCTGAAGCTTTCTTT. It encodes CASSLDIEAEAFF.

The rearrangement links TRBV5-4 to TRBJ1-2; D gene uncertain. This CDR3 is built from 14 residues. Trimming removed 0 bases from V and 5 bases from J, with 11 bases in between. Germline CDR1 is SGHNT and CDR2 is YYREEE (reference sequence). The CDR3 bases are TGTGCCAGCAGCTTGGGGCAGAAGTGGTATGGCTACACCTTC. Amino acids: CASSLGQKWYGYTF.

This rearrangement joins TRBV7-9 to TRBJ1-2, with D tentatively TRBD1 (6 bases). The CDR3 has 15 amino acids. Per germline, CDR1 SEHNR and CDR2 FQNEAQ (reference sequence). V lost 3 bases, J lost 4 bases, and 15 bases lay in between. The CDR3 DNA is TGTGCCAGCAGCTTGAAGGACAGCGATTTCTATGGCTACACCTTC. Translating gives CASSLKDSDFYGYTF. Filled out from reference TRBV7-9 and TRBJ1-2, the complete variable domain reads DTGVSQNPRHKITKRGQNVTFRCDPISEHNRLYWYRQTLGQGPEFLTYFQNEAQLEKSRLLSDRFSAERPKGSFSTLEIQRTEQGDSAMYLCASSLKDSDFYGYTFGSGTRLTVV.

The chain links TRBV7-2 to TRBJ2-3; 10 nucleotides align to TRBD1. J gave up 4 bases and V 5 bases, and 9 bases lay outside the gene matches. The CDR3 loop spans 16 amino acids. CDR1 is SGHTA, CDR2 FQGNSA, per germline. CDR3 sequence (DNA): TGTGCCAGCAGCCCCACCCGGGACAGGGGACCAGATACGCAGTATTTT. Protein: CASSPTRDRGPDTQYF. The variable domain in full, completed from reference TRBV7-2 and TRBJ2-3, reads GAGVSQSPSNKVTEKGKDVELRCDPISGHTALYWYRQSLGQGLEFLIYFQGNSAPDKSGLPSDRFSAERTGGSVSTLTIQRTQQEDSAVYLCASSPTRDRGPDTQYFGPGTRLTVL.

This CDR3 is CAISESPVAEQYF. For the CDR3, the DNA is TGTGCCATCAGTGAGTCGCCGGTAGCCGAGCAGTACTTC. The V gene is TRBV10-3, the J gene TRBJ2-7; D is undetermined. Germline V gene data show CDR1 as ENHRY and CDR2 as SYGVKD. Deletions cut 0 bases from V and 6 bases from J, with 9 bases between. CDR3 size: 13 residues.